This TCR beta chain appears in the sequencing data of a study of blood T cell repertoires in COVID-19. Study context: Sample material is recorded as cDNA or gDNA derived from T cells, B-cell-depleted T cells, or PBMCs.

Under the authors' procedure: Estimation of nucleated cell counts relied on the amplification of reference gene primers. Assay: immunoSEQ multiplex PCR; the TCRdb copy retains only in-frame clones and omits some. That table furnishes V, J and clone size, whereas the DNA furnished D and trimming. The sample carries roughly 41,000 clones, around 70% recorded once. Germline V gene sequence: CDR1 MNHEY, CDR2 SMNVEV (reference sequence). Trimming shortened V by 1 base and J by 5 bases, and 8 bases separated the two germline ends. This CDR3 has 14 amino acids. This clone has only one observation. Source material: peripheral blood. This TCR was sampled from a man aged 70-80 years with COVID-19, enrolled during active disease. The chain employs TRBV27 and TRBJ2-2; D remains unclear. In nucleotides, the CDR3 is TGTGCCAGCAGTTTATATAGTTCAACCGGGGAGCTGTTTTTT. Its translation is CASSLYSSTGELFF.